These T cell receptor beta chains were read from a single sample in a study of tumor and adjacent non-tumor tissue in lung cancer. TCRdb re-called the multiplex PCR reads through MiXCR, storing one row per CDR3 protein. Here the sample spans about 43,000 distinct CDR3 sequences, over 55% being singletons. What was sequenced was distant non-tumor lung tissue. These receptors originate from a man between 45 and 60 years old with non-small cell lung cancer. CDR3s include the opening cysteine and the closing phenylalanine or tryptophan. A D gene is named only where the DNA matches it firmly. Size is stated for part of the rows, as once, few or many counts, or as a class when the clone is expanded.

d_call,v_call,j_call,clone_size,cdr3_length,cdr3_aa,cdr3_nt
NA,TRBV4-2,TRBJ1-1,NA,14,CASIQDTPGGSAFF,TGTGCCAGCATCCAAGACACGCCGGGGGGGTCAGCTTTCTTT
NA,TRBV29-1,TRBJ2-7,many,13,CSVGLEEPYEQYF,TGCAGCGTTGGACTAGAGGAACCCTACGAGCAGTACTTC
NA,TRBV30,TRBJ2-7,once,15,CAWGFGRRLTYEQYF,TGTGCCTGGGGTTTTGGGAGGCGGCTTACCTACGAGCAGTACTTC
TRBD2,TRBV29-1,TRBJ2-1,NA,15,CRVDDGLAGVGEHFF,TGCAGAGTTGATGACGGACTAGCGGGGGTGGGTGAGCATTTCTTC
NA,TRBV11-1,TRBJ2-1,NA,15,CASSDPAWVYNEQFF,TGTGCCAGTAGCGATCCGGCCTGGGTCTACAATGAGCAGTTCTTC
NA,TRBV18,TRBJ2-7,NA,15,CASSLEGTVNYEQYF,TGTGCCAGCTCACTAGAGGGGACTGTCAACTACGAGCAATACTTC
NA,TRBV6-5,TRBJ2-2,many,16,CASRSVGYMNTGELFF,TGTGCCAGCAGAAGCGTCGGTTATATGAACACCGGGGAGCTGTTTTTT
NA,TRBV6-5,TRBJ1-5,NA,14,CASSSTISNQPRHF,TGTGCCAGCAGTTCTACCATTTCGAATCAGCCCCGGCATTTC
NA,TRBV7-9,TRBJ2-3,NA,16,CASSERPGSSTDTQYF,TGTGCCAGCAGCGAACGCCCCGGATCTAGCACAGATACGCAGTATTTT
NA,TRBV5-6,TRBJ2-2,NA,13,CASSSGHTGELFF,TGTGCCAGCAGCTCGGGTCACACCGGGGAGCTGTTTTTT
TRBD2,TRBV6-5,TRBJ2-7,NA,15,CANSSGTTVTGEQYF,TGTGCCAACAGTTCTGGGACTACAGTAACGGGAGAGCAGTACTTC
TRBD2,TRBV12-3/TRBV12-4,TRBJ2-1,many,17,CASRSGSGTRGYNEQFF,TGTGCCAGCCGGTCCGGGTCAGGGACTAGGGGATACAATGAGCAGTTCTTC
TRBD2,TRBV5-1,TRBJ2-2,NA,16,CVSSFSGGSNTGELFF,TGCGTCAGCAGCTTTAGCGGGGGGTCAAACACCGGGGAGCTGTTTTTT
NA,TRBV6-5,TRBJ2-2,NA,13,CASNPAWGRELFF,TGTGCCAGCAACCCCGCGTGGGGAAGGGAACTGTTTTTT
TRBD1,TRBV29-1,TRBJ2-7,NA,15,CSVVSVGQGVYEQYF,TGCAGCGTTGTATCGGTGGGACAGGGGGTATACGAGCAGTACTTC
TRBD1,TRBV30,TRBJ2-7,many,13,CAWRPGQAYEQYF,TGTGCCTGGAGGCCGGGACAGGCCTACGAGCAGTACTTC
NA,TRBV5-1,TRBJ1-5,many,16,CASSLGAGDPNQPQHF,TGCGCCAGCAGCTTGGGAGCTGGGGACCCTAATCAGCCCCAGCATTTT
TRBD2,TRBV7-9,TRBJ2-5,NA,19,CASSSTLASGGLVQETQYF,TGTGCCAGCAGCAGTACCCTGGCTAGCGGTGGGCTGGTACAAGAGACCCAGTACTTC
NA,TRBV24-1,TRBJ1-1,NA,19,CATSNLPIKESGLYTEAFF,TGTGCCACCAGTAATTTGCCAATTAAGGAATCGGGGCTTTACACTGAAGCTTTCTTT
NA,TRBV6-6,TRBJ2-3,NA,15,CANSYDGGRTDTQYF,TGTGCCAACAGTTACGATGGCGGCCGCACAGATACGCAGTATTTT
TRBD1,TRBV28,TRBJ2-1,medium-sized,15,CASSLGQGTYNEQFF,TGTGCCAGCAGTTTGGGACAGGGTACCTACAATGAGCAGTTCTTC
TRBD1,TRBV5-6,TRBJ1-6,few,14,CTSSLRGDNSPLHF,TGTACCAGCAGCCTCAGGGGGGACAATTCACCCCTCCACTTT
TRBD2,TRBV4-2,TRBJ2-3,many,19,CASSQETSGTLSFTDTQYF,TGTGCCAGCAGCCAAGAAACTAGCGGGACACTGTCCTTCACAGATACGCAGTATTTT
NA,TRBV6-5,TRBJ1-5,many,13,CASRQFSGRPQHF,TGTGCCAGCAGGCAGTTTTCGGGGAGGCCCCAGCATTTT
TRBD1,TRBV29-1,TRBJ2-7,medium-sized,13,CSVALQGDYEQYF,TGCAGCGTTGCCCTCCAGGGGGACTACGAGCAGTACTTC